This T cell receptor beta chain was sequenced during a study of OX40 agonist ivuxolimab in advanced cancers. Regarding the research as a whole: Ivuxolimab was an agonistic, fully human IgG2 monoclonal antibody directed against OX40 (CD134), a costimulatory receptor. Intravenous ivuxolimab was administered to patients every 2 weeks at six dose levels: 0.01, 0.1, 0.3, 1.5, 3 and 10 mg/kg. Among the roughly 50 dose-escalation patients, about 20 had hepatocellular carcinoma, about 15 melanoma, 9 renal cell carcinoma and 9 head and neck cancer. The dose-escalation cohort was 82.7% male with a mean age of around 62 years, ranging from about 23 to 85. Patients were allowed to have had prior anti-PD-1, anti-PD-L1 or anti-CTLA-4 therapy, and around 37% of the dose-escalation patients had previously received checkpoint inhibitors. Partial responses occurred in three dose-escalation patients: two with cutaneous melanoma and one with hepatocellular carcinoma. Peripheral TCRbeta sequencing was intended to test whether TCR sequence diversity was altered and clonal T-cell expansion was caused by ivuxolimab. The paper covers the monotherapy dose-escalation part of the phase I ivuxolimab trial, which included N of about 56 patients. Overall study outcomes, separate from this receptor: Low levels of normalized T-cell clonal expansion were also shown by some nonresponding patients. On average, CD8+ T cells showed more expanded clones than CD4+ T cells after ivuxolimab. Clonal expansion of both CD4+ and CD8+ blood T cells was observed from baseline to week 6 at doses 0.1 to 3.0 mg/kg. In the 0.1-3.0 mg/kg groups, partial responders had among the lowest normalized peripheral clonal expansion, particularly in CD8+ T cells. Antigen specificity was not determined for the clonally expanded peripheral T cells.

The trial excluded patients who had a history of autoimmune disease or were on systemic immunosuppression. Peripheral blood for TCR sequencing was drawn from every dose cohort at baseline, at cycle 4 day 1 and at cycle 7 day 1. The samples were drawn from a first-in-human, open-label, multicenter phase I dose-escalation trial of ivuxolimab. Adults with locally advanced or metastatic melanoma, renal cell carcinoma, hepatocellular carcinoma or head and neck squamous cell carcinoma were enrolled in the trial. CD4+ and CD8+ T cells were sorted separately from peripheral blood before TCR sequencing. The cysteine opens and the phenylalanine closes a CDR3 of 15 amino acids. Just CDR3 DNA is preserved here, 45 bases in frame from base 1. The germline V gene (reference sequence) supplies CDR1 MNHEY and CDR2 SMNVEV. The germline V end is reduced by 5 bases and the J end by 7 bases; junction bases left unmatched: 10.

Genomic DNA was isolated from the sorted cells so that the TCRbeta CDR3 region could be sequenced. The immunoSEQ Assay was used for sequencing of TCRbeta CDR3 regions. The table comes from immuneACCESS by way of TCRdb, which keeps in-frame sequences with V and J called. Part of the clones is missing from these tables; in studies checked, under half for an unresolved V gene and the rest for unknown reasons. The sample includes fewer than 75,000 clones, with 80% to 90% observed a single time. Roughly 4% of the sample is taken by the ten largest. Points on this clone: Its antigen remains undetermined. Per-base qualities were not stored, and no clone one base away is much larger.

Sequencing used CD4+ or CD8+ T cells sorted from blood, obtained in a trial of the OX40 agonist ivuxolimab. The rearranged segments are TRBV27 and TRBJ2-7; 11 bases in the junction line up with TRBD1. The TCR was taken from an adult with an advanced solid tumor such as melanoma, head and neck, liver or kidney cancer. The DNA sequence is TGTGCCAGCAGTCTCGGACAGGGGGCATTAAGGGAGCAGTACTTC. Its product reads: CASSLGQGALREQYF.